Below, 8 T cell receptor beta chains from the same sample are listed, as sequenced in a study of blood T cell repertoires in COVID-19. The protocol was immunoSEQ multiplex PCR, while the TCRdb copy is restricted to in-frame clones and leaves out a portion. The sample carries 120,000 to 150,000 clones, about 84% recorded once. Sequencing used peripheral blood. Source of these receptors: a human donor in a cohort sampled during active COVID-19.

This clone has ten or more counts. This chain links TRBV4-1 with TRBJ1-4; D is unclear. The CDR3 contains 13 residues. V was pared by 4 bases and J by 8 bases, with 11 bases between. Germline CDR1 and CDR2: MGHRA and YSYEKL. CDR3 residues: CASSLTFREKLFF. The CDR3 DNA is TGCGCCAGCAGCCTCACATTCCGAGAAAAACTGTTTTTT.

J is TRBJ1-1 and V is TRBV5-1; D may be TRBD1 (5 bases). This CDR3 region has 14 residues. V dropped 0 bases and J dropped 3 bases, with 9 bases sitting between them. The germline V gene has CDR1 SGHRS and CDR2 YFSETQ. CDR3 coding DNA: TGCGCCAGCAGCTTGGATGGAGGGGACACTGAAGCTTTCTTT. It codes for CASSLDGGDTEAFF.

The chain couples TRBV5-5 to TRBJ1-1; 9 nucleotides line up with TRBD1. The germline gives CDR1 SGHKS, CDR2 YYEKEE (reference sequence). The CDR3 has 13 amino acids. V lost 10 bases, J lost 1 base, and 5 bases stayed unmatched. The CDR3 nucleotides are TGTGCCTCTATGGGACAGGGGAACACTGAAGCTTTCTTT. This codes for CASMGQGNTEAFF.

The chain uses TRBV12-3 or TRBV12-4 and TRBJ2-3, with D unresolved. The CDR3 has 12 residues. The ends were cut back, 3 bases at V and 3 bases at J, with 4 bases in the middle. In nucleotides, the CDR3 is TGTGCCAGCAGTTTCAGAACAGATACGCAGTATTTT. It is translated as CASSFRTDTQYF.

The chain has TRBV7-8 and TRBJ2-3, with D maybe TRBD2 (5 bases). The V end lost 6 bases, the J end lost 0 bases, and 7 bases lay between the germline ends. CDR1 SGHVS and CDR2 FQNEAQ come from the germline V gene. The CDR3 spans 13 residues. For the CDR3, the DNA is TGTGCCAGCAGTTGGACTAGCACAGATACGCAGTATTTT. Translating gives CASSWTSTDTQYF. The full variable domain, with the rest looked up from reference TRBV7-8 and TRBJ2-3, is GAGVSQSPRYKVAKRGQDVALRCDPISGHVSLFWYQQALGQGPEFLTYFQNEAQLDKSGLPSDRFFAERPEGSVSTLKIQRTQQEDSAVYLCASSWTSTDTQYFGPGTRLTVL.

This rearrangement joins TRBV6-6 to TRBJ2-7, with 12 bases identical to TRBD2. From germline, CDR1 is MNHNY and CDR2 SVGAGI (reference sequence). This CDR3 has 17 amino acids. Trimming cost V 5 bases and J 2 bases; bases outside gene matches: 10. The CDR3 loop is CASSRSGTSGRAYEQYF. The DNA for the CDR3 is TGTGCCAGCAGTCGATCCGGGACTAGCGGGCGAGCCTACGAGCAGTACTTC.

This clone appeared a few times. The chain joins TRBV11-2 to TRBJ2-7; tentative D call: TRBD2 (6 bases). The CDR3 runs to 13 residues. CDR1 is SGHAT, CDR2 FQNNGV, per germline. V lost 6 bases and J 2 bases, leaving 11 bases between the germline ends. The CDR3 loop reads CASRAPGAYEQYF. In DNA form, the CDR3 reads TGTGCCAGCAGGGCCCCGGGGGCCTACGAGCAGTACTTC.

CDR3 bases: TGTGCCAGTAGTATAGCACAGGGAGCCTACGAGCAGTACTTC. Translating it yields CASSIAQGAYEQYF. The J gene is TRBJ2-7, the V gene TRBV19; tentatively, D is TRBD1 (6 bases). Germline lookup yields CDR1 LNHDA and CDR2 SQIVND (reference sequence). V was cut by 1 base and J by 2 bases, with 9 bases left in between. The CDR3 runs to 14 residues.